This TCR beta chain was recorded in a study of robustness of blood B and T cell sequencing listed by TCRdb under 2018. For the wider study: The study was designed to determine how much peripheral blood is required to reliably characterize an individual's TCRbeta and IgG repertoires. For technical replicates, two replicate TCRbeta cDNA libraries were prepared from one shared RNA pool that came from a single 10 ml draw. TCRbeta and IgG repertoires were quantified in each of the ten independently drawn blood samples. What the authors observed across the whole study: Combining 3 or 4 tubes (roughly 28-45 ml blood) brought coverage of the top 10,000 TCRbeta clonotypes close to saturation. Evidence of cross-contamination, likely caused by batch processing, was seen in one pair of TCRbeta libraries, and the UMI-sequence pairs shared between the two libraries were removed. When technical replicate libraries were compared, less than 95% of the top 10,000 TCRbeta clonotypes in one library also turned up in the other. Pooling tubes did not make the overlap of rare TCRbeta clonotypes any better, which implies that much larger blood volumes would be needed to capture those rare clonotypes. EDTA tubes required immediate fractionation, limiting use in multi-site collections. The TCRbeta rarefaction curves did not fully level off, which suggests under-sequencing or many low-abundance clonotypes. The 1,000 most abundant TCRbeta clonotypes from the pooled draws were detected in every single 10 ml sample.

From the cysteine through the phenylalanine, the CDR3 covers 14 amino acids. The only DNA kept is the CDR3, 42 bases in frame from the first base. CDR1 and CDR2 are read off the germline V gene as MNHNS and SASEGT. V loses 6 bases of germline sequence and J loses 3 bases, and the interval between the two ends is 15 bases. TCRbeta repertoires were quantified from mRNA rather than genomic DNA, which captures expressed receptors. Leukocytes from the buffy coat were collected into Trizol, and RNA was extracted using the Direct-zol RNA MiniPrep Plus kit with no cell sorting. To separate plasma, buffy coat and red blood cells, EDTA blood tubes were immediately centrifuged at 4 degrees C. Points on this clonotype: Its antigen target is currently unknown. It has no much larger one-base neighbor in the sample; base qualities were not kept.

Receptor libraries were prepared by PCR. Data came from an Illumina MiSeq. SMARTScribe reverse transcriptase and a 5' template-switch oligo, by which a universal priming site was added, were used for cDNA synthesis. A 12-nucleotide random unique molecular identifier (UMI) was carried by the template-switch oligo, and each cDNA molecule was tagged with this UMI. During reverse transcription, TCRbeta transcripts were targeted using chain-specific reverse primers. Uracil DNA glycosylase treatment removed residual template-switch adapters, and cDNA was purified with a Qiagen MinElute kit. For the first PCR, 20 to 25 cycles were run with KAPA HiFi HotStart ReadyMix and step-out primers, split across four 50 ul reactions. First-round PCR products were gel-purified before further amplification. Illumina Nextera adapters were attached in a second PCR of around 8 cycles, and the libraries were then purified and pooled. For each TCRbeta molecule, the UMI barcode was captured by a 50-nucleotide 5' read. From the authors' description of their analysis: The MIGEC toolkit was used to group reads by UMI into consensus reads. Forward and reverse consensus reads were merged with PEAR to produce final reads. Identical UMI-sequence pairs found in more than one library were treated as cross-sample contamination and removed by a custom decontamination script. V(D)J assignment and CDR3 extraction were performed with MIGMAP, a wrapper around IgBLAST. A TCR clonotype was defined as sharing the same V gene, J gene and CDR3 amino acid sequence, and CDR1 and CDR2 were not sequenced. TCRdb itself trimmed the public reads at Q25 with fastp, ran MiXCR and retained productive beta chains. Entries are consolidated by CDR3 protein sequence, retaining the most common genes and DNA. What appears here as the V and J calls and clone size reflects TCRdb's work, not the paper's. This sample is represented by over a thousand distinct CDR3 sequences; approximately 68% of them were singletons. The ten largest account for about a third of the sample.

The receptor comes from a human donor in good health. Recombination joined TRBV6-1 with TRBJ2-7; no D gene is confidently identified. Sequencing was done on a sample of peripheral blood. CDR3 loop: CASRLTTRSYEQYF. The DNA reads TGTGCCAGCAGACTCACAACACGGAGCTACGAGCAGTACTTC.